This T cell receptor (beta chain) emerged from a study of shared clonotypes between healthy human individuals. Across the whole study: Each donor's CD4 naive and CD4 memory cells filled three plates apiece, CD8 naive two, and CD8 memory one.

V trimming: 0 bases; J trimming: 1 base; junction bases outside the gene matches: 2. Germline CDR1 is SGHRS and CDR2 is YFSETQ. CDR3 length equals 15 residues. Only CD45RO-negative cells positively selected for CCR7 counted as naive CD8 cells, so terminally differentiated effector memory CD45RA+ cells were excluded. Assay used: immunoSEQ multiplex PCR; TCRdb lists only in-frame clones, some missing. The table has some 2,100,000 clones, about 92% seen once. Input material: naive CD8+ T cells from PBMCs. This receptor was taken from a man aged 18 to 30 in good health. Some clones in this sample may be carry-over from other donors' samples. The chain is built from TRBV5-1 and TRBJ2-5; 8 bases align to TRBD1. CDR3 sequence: CASSLEQGVQETQYF. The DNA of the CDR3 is TGCGCCAGCAGCTTGGAACAGGGGGTCCAAGAGACCCAGTACTTC.